These T cell receptor beta chains were read from a single sample in a study of T cell repertoires in cytomegalovirus infection. Using its own MiXCR run on the reads, TCRdb lists one record per CDR3 protein. The sample has 640,000 or so distinct CDR3 sequences, approximately 33% seen once. The antigens of these receptors remain unknown. The sample here was cultured PBMCs, taken from culture after CMV antigen stimulation. The receptors were sampled from a human donor in good health (CMV status not recorded). Some clones in this sample may be carry-over from other donors' samples. Both conserved end residues are part of each CDR3. The order of the fields is V gene, J gene, D gene, clone size, CDR3 protein, CDR3 DNA. A D gene is named only where the DNA matches it firmly. Only part of the rows carry a size: once, few, many, or a class if the clone is expanded.

V gene: TRBV7-8; J gene: TRBJ2-3; D gene: TRBD2; clone size: NA; CDR3 protein: CASSTRAGGTQYF; CDR3 DNA: TGTGCCAGCAGCACTAGAGCGGGAGGAACGCAGTATTTT
V gene: TRBV10-3; J gene: TRBJ1-1; D gene: NA; clone size: few; CDR3 protein: CAISESRDTEAFF; CDR3 DNA: TGTGCCATCAGTGAGTCGAGGGACACTGAAGCTTTCTTT
V gene: TRBV7-9; J gene: TRBJ2-7; D gene: NA; clone size: few; CDR3 protein: CASTKRTQSSYEQYF; CDR3 DNA: TGTGCCAGCACCAAGCGGACCCAGAGCTCCTACGAGCAGTACTTC
V gene: TRBV7-9; J gene: TRBJ1-1; D gene: NA; clone size: few; CDR3 protein: CASSSRRFEAFF; CDR3 DNA: TGTGCCAGCAGCTCCCGGCGATTTGAAGCTTTCTTT
V gene: TRBV6-5; J gene: TRBJ1-6; D gene: TRBD1; clone size: NA; CDR3 protein: CASSYSMGQGVEAISPLHF; CDR3 DNA: TGTGCCAGCAGTTACTCCATGGGACAGGGGGTAGAGGCTATTTCACCCCTCCACTTT
V gene: TRBV20-1; J gene: TRBJ1-1; D gene: NA; clone size: NA; CDR3 protein: CSARDRGARSTEAFF; CDR3 DNA: TGCAGTGCTAGAGATCGAGGGGCCAGGAGCACTGAAGCTTTCTTT
V gene: TRBV2; J gene: TRBJ2-5; D gene: NA; clone size: few; CDR3 protein: CASRSRAQRETQYF; CDR3 DNA: TGTGCCAGCAGATCCCGGGCCCAGCGGGAGACCCAGTACTTC
V gene: TRBV6-2/TRBV6-3; J gene: TRBJ2-1; D gene: TRBD1; clone size: NA; CDR3 protein: CASSSPLDRGNEQFF; CDR3 DNA: TGTGCCAGCAGCTCCCCCCTGGACAGGGGCAATGAGCAGTTCTTC
V gene: TRBV7-9; J gene: TRBJ1-4; D gene: NA; clone size: NA; CDR3 protein: CASSLSIGEKLFF; CDR3 DNA: TGTGCCAGCAGCTTAAGTATAGGTGAAAAACTGTTTTTT
V gene: TRBV10-3; J gene: TRBJ2-1; D gene: TRBD2; clone size: few; CDR3 protein: CAISESGLAGDNEQFF; CDR3 DNA: TGTGCCATCAGTGAGTCGGGACTAGCGGGAGACAATGAGCAGTTCTTC
V gene: TRBV11-2; J gene: TRBJ2-2; D gene: NA; clone size: NA; CDR3 protein: CASSLWQFGELFF; CDR3 DNA: TGTGCCAGCAGCTTATGGCAATTCGGGGAGCTGTTTTTT
V gene: TRBV7-9; J gene: TRBJ2-3; D gene: NA; clone size: NA; CDR3 protein: CASSSSRGVTDTQYF; CDR3 DNA: TGTGCCAGCAGCTCCTCCAGGGGGGTCACAGATACGCAGTATTTT
V gene: TRBV12-3/TRBV12-4; J gene: TRBJ1-5; D gene: NA; clone size: NA; CDR3 protein: CASTQDQGFANQPQHF; CDR3 DNA: TGTGCCAGCACCCAAGACCAGGGGTTTGCCAATCAGCCCCAGCATTTT
V gene: TRBV14; J gene: TRBJ1-4; D gene: NA; clone size: NA; CDR3 protein: CASSTGTRVSKEKLFF; CDR3 DNA: TGTGCCAGCAGCACCGGGACACGGGTCTCGAAAGAAAAACTGTTTTTT
V gene: TRBV6-1; J gene: TRBJ1-2; D gene: NA; clone size: NA; CDR3 protein: CASSRRPGRDLRWFGYTF; CDR3 DNA: TGTGCCAGCAGTCGCAGACCGGGACGGGACCTAAGATGGTTTGGCTACACCTTC
V gene: TRBV20-1; J gene: TRBJ1-6; D gene: NA; clone size: NA; CDR3 protein: CSATPEGLGSPLHF; CDR3 DNA: TGCAGTGCTACCCCTGAGGGTCTGGGATCACCCCTCCACTTT
V gene: TRBV2; J gene: TRBJ1-6; D gene: NA; clone size: few; CDR3 protein: CASSYFGSPLHF; CDR3 DNA: TGTGCCAGCAGCTACTTCGGGTCACCCCTCCACTTT
V gene: TRBV19; J gene: TRBJ2-2; D gene: NA; clone size: few; CDR3 protein: CASAVTGELFF; CDR3 DNA: TGTGCCAGTGCAGTCACCGGGGAGCTGTTTTTT
V gene: TRBV19; J gene: TRBJ2-7; D gene: NA; clone size: NA; CDR3 protein: CASTALGGRTPYEQYF; CDR3 DNA: TGTGCCAGTACGGCCCTCGGGGGGCGAACCCCCTACGAGCAGTACTTC
V gene: TRBV10-3; J gene: TRBJ2-5; D gene: NA; clone size: NA; CDR3 protein: CAISESSGVQETQYF; CDR3 DNA: TGTGCCATCAGTGAGTCTTCGGGGGTACAAGAGACCCAGTACTTC
V gene: TRBV7-9; J gene: TRBJ1-6; D gene: NA; clone size: few; CDR3 protein: CASSLEGSLNSPLHF; CDR3 DNA: TGTGCCAGCAGCTTAGAGGGCAGCTTGAATTCACCCCTCCACTTT
V gene: TRBV7-2; J gene: TRBJ1-1; D gene: NA; clone size: NA; CDR3 protein: CASSLVWGTEAFF; CDR3 DNA: TGTGCCAGCAGCTTAGTTTGGGGAACTGAAGCTTTCTTT
V gene: TRBV5-1; J gene: TRBJ2-1; D gene: NA; clone size: NA; CDR3 protein: CASSLARVVSDEQFF; CDR3 DNA: TGCGCCAGCAGCTTGGCCCGGGTAGTTAGCGATGAGCAGTTCTTC
V gene: TRBV27; J gene: TRBJ2-4; D gene: NA; clone size: NA; CDR3 protein: CASSSGVRPKNIQYF; CDR3 DNA: TGTGCCAGCAGCTCAGGGGTTAGGCCCAAAAACATTCAGTACTTC
V gene: TRBV7-6; J gene: TRBJ1-1; D gene: NA; clone size: few; CDR3 protein: CASSSRVGSGTEAFF; CDR3 DNA: TGTGCCAGCAGCTCTCGTGTGGGTAGTGGAACTGAAGCTTTCTTT
V gene: TRBV20-1; J gene: TRBJ2-5; D gene: NA; clone size: few; CDR3 protein: CSAVKDSIQETQYF; CDR3 DNA: TGCAGTGCTGTAAAGGACTCCATTCAAGAGACCCAGTACTTC
V gene: TRBV19; J gene: TRBJ1-5; D gene: TRBD1; clone size: NA; CDR3 protein: CASTPGGRAHQPQHF; CDR3 DNA: TGTGCCAGTACCCCAGGGGGCCGAGCCCATCAGCCCCAGCATTTT
V gene: TRBV14; J gene: TRBJ2-1; D gene: NA; clone size: NA; CDR3 protein: CASSQDPGLRSSHEQFF; CDR3 DNA: TGTGCCAGCAGCCAAGATCCGGGACTTAGGTCTTCGCATGAGCAGTTCTTC
V gene: TRBV7-2; J gene: TRBJ2-3; D gene: NA; clone size: many; CDR3 protein: CASSLRGAGYTQYF; CDR3 DNA: TGTGCCAGCAGCCTCAGAGGGGCCGGGTATACGCAGTATTTT
V gene: TRBV19; J gene: TRBJ2-2; D gene: TRBD2; clone size: few; CDR3 protein: CASSARHSGTFTGELFF; CDR3 DNA: TGTGCCAGTAGTGCACGCCATAGCGGGACGTTCACCGGGGAGCTGTTTTTT
V gene: TRBV6-2/TRBV6-3; J gene: TRBJ2-5; D gene: NA; clone size: NA; CDR3 protein: CASSVPGPLETQYF; CDR3 DNA: TGTGCCAGCAGTGTCCCCGGTCCCCTGGAGACCCAGTACTTC
V gene: TRBV29-1; J gene: TRBJ2-7; D gene: TRBD1; clone size: few; CDR3 protein: CSVETGVSYEQYF; CDR3 DNA: TGCAGCGTCGAGACAGGGGTATCCTACGAGCAGTACTTC